These 13 T cell receptor beta chains came from one sample sequenced in a study of PD-1 blockade in classical Hodgkin lymphoma. The repertoire was sequenced with immunoSEQ multiplex PCR; TCRdb's copy has only in-frame clones and lacks some. The table shows some 100,000 clones, with roughly 92% occurring only once. Every patient was affected by relapse after autologous stem cell transplantation, while exposure to brentuximab vedotin was not uniform. Source: peripheral blood mononuclear cells (PBMCs), taken at baseline. Receptors were obtained from a human donor with classical Hodgkin lymphoma.

V and J are TRBV27 and TRBJ2-2; TRBD2 matches 9 bases. There are 19 residues in the CDR3. Germline CDR1 and CDR2: MNHEY and SMNVEV (reference sequence). Trimming removed 1 base from V and 3 bases from J; junction bases left unmatched: 12. CDR3 sequence: CASSLYGGRAAVDTGELFF. The CDR3 DNA is TGTGCCAGCAGTTTATATGGCGGGAGGGCCGCGGTCGACACCGGGGAGCTGTTTTTT.

The chain uses TRBV5-6 and TRBJ1-4; D ambiguous. The CDR3 contains 13 residues. Deletions cut 3 bases from V and 7 bases from J, with 10 bases between. Germline V gives CDR1 SGHDT, CDR2 YYEEEE. The CDR3 protein is CASSSYSGEKLFF. CDR3 in DNA: TGTGCCAGCAGCTCATATTCGGGTGAAAAACTGTTTTTT.

The rearrangement uses TRBV28 and TRBJ2-7; D possibly corresponds to TRBD2 (5 bases). CDR3 size: 18 residues. CDR1 MDHEN and CDR2 SYDVKM come from the germline V gene. Trimming took off 2 bases at V and 3 bases at J, with 23 bases between the two ends. The CDR3 DNA reads as TGTGCCAGCAGTTTACCCCCCGGGAACGGCGCCCCTCTCTACGAGCAGTACTTC. Its translation: CASSLPPGNGAPLYEQYF.

This chain links TRBV11-2 with TRBJ1-2; TRBD1 aligns across 11 bases. Germline V gene lookup returns CDR1 SGHAT and CDR2 FQNNGV. This CDR3 comprises 17 residues. Losses at the gene ends were 1 base for V and 4 bases for J; bases not matched to a gene: 8. The CDR3 protein is CASSLATGTGGSYGYTF. The CDR3 DNA is TGTGCCAGCAGCTTAGCTACCGGGACAGGGGGGAGCTATGGCTACACCTTC.

The chain combines TRBV7-6 with TRBJ2-7; 9 bases are a match to TRBD1. J lost 2 bases, V lost 1 base, and 3 bases had no gene match. CDR1 is SGHVS and CDR2 is FNYEAQ in the germline V gene. CDR3 length equals 15 residues. Here the CDR3 reads CASSLEGTGTYEQYF. The CDR3, as DNA: TGTGCCAGCAGCTTAGAAGGGACAGGGACCTACGAGCAGTACTTC.

CDR3 in amino acids: CASRMGQGGNYGYTF. For the CDR3, the DNA is TGTGCCAGCAGAATGGGTCAGGGTGGTAACTATGGCTACACCTTC. This chain connects TRBV28 to TRBJ1-2, with D tentatively TRBD1 (5 bases). Germline V gene sequence: CDR1 MDHEN, CDR2 SYDVKM. The CDR3 loop spans 15 amino acids. Trimming left V 6 bases short and J 1 base short, with 15 bases between.

This sequence joins TRBV29-1 and TRBJ1-2; TRBD1 matches 7 bases. V lost 1 base and J lost 3; bases outside the gene matches: 14. The germline CDR1 and CDR2 sequences are SQVTM and ANQGSEA. CDR3 length equals 17 residues. The CDR3 region is CSVEGSRRGGADYGYTF. DNA for the CDR3: TGCAGCGTTGAAGGGTCCCGCCGAGGGGGCGCGGACTATGGCTACACCTTC.

V usage is TRBV10-1 and J usage is TRBJ2-1, with 8 bases matching TRBD2. CDR1 is WNHNN and CDR2 is SYGVQD in the germline V gene (reference sequence). After removal of 4 bases from V and 9 bases from J, the junction contained 20 bases not matched to a gene. This CDR3 has 18 amino acids. The chain's CDR3 is CASSADGAGDPDKGEQFF. CDR3 coding DNA: TGCGCCAGCAGTGCCGACGGAGCGGGAGATCCTGATAAGGGTGAGCAGTTCTTC.

V usage is TRBV11-3 and J usage is TRBJ1-1; weak D call: TRBD1 (5 bases). V was shortened by 2 bases and J by 5 bases, with 9 bases between the two germline ends. The CDR3 extends over 13 amino acids. The germline gives CDR1 SGHNT, CDR2 YENEEA. The chain's CDR3 is CASSLLAGTEAFF. The CDR3 nucleotides are TGTGCCAGCAGCTTATTGGCAGGGACTGAAGCTTTCTTT. Supplemented by reference TRBV11-3 and TRBJ1-1, the full variable domain reads EAGVVQSPRYKIIEKKQPVAFWCNPISGHNTLYWYLQNLGQGPELLIRYENEEAVDDSQLPKDRFSAERLKGVDSTLKIQPAELGDSAVYLCASSLLAGTEAFFGQGTRLTVV.

The rearrangement links TRBV28 to TRBJ2-1, with 8 bases that match TRBD2. The V gene end was trimmed by 5 bases and the J gene end by 6 bases; junction bases not matched to a gene: 9. The CDR3 has 15 amino acids. The germline V gene encodes CDR1 MDHEN and CDR2 SYDVKM. The CDR3 coding sequence is TGTGCCAGCAGTCTTCGCGGGAGGTCTACCAATGAGCAGTTCTTC. This gives the protein CASSLRGRSTNEQFF.

V and J are TRBV6-1 and TRBJ2-7, with a possible D match to TRBD2 (6 bases). CDR3 length: 13 amino acids. V was shortened by 11 bases and J by 0 bases, with 14 bases between the two germline ends. CDR1 MNHNS and CDR2 SASEGT come from the germline V gene. CDR3 region: CAAEGPSSYEQYF. In DNA form, the CDR3 reads TGTGCCGCGGAGGGCCCCAGCTCCTACGAGCAGTACTTC.

This clone has only one observation. The chain links TRBV7-9 to TRBJ1-1; TRBD1 aligns across 9 bases. The CDR3 sequence is 14 residues long. In germline, CDR1 is SEHNR, CDR2 FQNEAQ (reference sequence). The V gene end was trimmed by 4 bases and the J gene end by 4 bases; junction bases not matched to a gene: 4. CDR3 amino acids: CASSSPGQGTEAFF. The CDR3 nucleotides are TGTGCCAGCAGCTCACCGGGACAGGGCACTGAAGCTTTCTTT.

A note on this clone: Other DNA variants within this sample encode the same CDR3. The chain combines TRBV2 with TRBJ1-1; D is unresolved. The CDR3 length is 13 residues. V lost 5 bases and J 2 bases, leaving 9 bases between the germline ends. Germline-derived CDR1 and CDR2 are SNHLY and FYNNEI. The CDR3 nucleotides are TGTGCCAGCAGTTGGGAAGGTAACACTGAAGCTTTCTTT. Its protein is CASSWEGNTEAFF. The variable domain in full, with the rest retrieved from reference TRBV2 and TRBJ1-1, is EPEVTQTPSHQVTQMGQEVILRCVPISNHLYFYWYRQILGQKVEFLVSFYNNEISEKSEIFDDQFSVERPDGSNFTLKIRSTKLEDSAMYFCASSWEGNTEAFFGQGTRLTVV.